This is a list of T cell receptor beta chains from one sample in a study of blood T cells in healthy people across ages. Via MiXCR, TCRdb re-called the 5' RACE reads, giving one row per CDR3 protein. This sample has around 600,000 distinct CDR3 sequences; around 48% occur once, and the top ten carry approximately 23%. The sequencing input was blood. The receptor source for this set is a man older than 75 in good health. Both conserved end residues are part of each CDR3.

j_call v_call cdr3_aa
TRBJ1-2 TRBV25-1 CASSDRAQGLYTF
TRBJ1-2 TRBV20-1 CSARDAGNYGYTF
TRBJ1-2 TRBV9 CASRREGGYGYTF
TRBJ2-5 TRBV12-3/TRBV12-4 CASSLWGSGQETQYF
TRBJ1-5 TRBV20-1 CSAVVPGVGNQPQHF
TRBJ2-7 TRBV7-2 CASSLLGRSYEQYF
TRBJ1-1 TRBV20-1 CSARESTGSTNTESFF
TRBJ2-3 TRBV27 CASSGSGSRTDTQYF
TRBJ2-1 TRBV12-3/TRBV12-4 CASSPGTSGRGEQFF
TRBJ2-7 TRBV7-9 CASSFTSAREQYF
- TRBV28 CASTPSWGHEQYF
TRBJ2-7 TRBV20-1 CSAGETVSYYEQYF
- TRBV21-1 CASSKNHLTGNFYEQYF
TRBJ2-7 TRBV10-3 CAISETSGSGYEQYF
TRBJ1-1 TRBV25-1 CANQPTGPTEAFF
TRBJ1-2 TRBV4-2 CASSQALPGQGYGYTF
TRBJ1-1 TRBV29-1 CSVENGAGRTEAFF
- TRBV7-2 CASSRGVSETQYF
TRBJ2-5 TRBV9 CASSRLISYQETQYF
TRBJ1-1 TRBV4-3 CASSQDRGTVEAFF
TRBJ2-1 TRBV6-5 CATGAGREGNEQFF
TRBJ1-2 TRBV7-3 CASSPTGGSFYGYTF
TRBJ2-2 TRBV24-1 CATSVNTGELFF
TRBJ2-7 TRBV6-5 CASSPMSGGPYEQYF
TRBJ2-1 TRBV4-3 CASSQLGQGWNEQFF
TRBJ2-5 TRBV15 CATNLDRYQETQYF